This T cell receptor beta chain was captured by sequencing in a study of T cell responses to AZD1222 COVID-19 vaccine. Study conclusions and caveats: Of spike-specific TCRs, nearly half reportedly target regions left unmutated in variants. All repertoire sampling was performed exclusively after the peak T cell response. Baseline testing showed seropositivity in only a handful of AZD1222 recipients.

On this clone: The antigen is unknown.

Trimming cost V 0 bases and J 9 bases, with 9 bases left between them. Germline V CDR1 and CDR2: SGHAT, FQNNGV. This CDR3 is built from 12 residues. Repertoires were generated with immunoSEQ multiplex PCR, while TCRdb's copy carries only in-frame clones and drops some. The sample shows more than 150,000 clones, 85% to 90% of them seen only once. The clonotype originates from an adult in good health. V and J are TRBV11-2 and TRBJ2-7; D gene uncertain. The material was peripheral blood, obtained on day 0 of AZD1222 vaccination. The CDR3 here is CASSLDLGLQYF. CDR3 in DNA: TGTGCCAGCAGCTTAGATTTAGGATTGCAGTACTTC.